Below, 5 T cell receptor beta chains from the same sample are listed, as sequenced in a study of T cell repertoires in cytomegalovirus infection. Their specific antigens are unknown. One entry per CDR3 protein results from TCRdb running MiXCR on the reads. The repertoire holds around 500,000 distinct CDR3 sequences, with approximately 40% as singletons. The sequenced sample was cultured PBMCs, obtained from culture after CMV antigen stimulation. The receptors stem from a human donor in good health (CMV status not recorded). Some clones in this sample may be carry-over from other donors' samples.

The V and J genes are TRBV5-6 and TRBJ2-7, with no clear D. The CDR3 is 18 residues long. Between the trimmed V and J ends, which lost 3 bases and 1 base, there was a span of 23 bases. Germline V gene lookup returns CDR1 SGHDT and CDR2 YYEEEE. The CDR3 DNA reads TGTGCCAGCAGCTCGCCCCGGCACCGCACGATCCATTCCTACGAGCAGTACTTC. This codes for CASSSPRHRTIHSYEQYF.

This clonotype came up a few times. V usage is TRBV28 and J usage is TRBJ2-2, with 8 bases lining up with TRBD2. CDR3 size: 16 residues. V dropped 9 bases and J dropped 6; count of bases not matched to a gene: 15. Looked up from germline, CDR1 is MDHEN and CDR2 is SYDVKM. CDR3 in DNA: TGTGCCAGTACTGACGCAGGGCGGGGGGATTCCGGGGAGCTGTTTTTT. Translated, it gives CASTDAGRGDSGELFF.

The gene calls are TRBV6-6 and TRBJ2-7; no firm D call. The CDR3 is 14 residues long. In germline, CDR1 is MNHNY, CDR2 SVGAGI (reference sequence). The V end was cut by 0 bases, the J end by 2 bases, with 8 bases between. This chain's CDR3 is CASSYSRSAYEQYF. The DNA for the CDR3 is TGTGCCAGCAGTTACTCGAGGAGCGCCTACGAGCAGTACTTC.

The chain employs TRBV18 and TRBJ2-1; D might be TRBD2 (5 bases). V gave up 8 bases and J gave up 11 bases, with 13 bases separating them. The CDR3 consists of 11 residues. Germline V gene sequence: CDR1 KGHSH, CDR2 LQKENI. CDR3 protein: CASRGPSQQFF. CDR3 nucleotide sequence: TGTGCCAGCCGCGGGCCGAGTCAGCAGTTCTTC. Complete variable domain (other parts from reference TRBV18 and TRBJ2-1): NAGVMQNPRHLVRRRGQEARLRCSPMKGHSHVYWYRQLPEEGLKFMVYLQKENIIDESGMPKERFSAEFPKEGPSILRIQQVVRGDSAAYFCASRGPSQQFFGPGTRLTVL.

The chain recombines TRBV7-2 with TRBJ2-7; tentatively, D is TRBD2 (6 bases). CDR1 is SGHTA, CDR2 FQGNSA, per germline. The CDR3 has 12 residues. The V end was cut by 5 bases, the J end by 6 bases, with 11 bases between. In DNA form, the CDR3 reads TGTGCCAGCAGCGCGTTTAGCGGCGAGCAGTACTTC. Amino acid sequence: CASSAFSGEQYF.